The source of this T cell receptor (beta chain) is a study of control samples from healthy donors and cancer patients. Profiled with immunoSEQ multiplex PCR; TCRdb holds only in-frame clones, not every one. The sample includes approximately 100,000 clones, almost 85% of them seen just once. This CDR3 has 14 residues. Trimming removed 1 base from V and 2 bases from J; junction bases left unmatched: 2. Germline V gene sequence: CDR1 SGHAT, CDR2 FQNNGV. As to this clone: Other DNA sequences from this sample encode an identical CDR3 as well.

The chain couples TRBV11-2 to TRBJ2-7, with 7 bases aligning to TRBD2. This TCR was recovered from a man between 60 and 70 years old in good health. Material: blood. For the CDR3, the DNA is TGTGCCAGCAGCTTAGTGGGGGGGGCCTACGAGCAGTACTTC. Its protein product is CASSLVGGAYEQYF. The full variable domain, rest sourced from reference TRBV11-2 and TRBJ2-7, is EAGVAQSPRYKIIEKRQSVAFWCNPISGHATLYWYQQILGQGPKLLIQFQNNGVVDDSQLPKDRFSAERLKGVDSTLKIQPAKLEDSAVYLCASSLVGGAYEQYFGPGTRLTVT.